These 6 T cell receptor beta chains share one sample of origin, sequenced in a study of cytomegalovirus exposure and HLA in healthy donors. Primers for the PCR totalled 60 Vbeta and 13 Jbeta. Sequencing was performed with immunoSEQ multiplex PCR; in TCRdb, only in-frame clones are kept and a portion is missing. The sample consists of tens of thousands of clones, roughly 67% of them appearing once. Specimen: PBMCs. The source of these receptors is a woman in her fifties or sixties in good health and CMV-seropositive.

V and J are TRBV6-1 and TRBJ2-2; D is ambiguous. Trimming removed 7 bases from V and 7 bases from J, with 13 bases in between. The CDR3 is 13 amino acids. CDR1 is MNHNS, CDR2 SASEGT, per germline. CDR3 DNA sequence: TGTGCCAGCAATATTCAGGATTACGGGGAGCTGTTTTTT. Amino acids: CASNIQDYGELFF.

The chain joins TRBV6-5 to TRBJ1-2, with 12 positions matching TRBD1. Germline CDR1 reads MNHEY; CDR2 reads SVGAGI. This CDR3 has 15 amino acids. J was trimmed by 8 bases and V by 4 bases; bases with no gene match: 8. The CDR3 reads CASSSLGQGAGGYTF. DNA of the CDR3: TGTGCCAGCAGTTCCCTGGGACAGGGGGCTGGCGGCTACACCTTC.

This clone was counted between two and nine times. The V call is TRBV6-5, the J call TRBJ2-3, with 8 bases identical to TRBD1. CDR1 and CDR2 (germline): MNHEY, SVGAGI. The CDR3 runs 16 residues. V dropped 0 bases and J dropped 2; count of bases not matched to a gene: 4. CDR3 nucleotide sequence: TGTGCCAGCAGTTACTCGGGACAGGCCCCCACAGATACGCAGTATTTT. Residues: CASSYSGQAPTDTQYF.

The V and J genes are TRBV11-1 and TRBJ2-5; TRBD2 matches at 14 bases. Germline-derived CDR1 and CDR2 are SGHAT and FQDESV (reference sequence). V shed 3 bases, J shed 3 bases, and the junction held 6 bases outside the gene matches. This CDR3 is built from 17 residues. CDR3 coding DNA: TGTGCCAGCAGCTTCGCCTTGGGACTAGCGGGGGAAGAGACCCAGTACTTC. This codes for CASSFALGLAGEETQYF.

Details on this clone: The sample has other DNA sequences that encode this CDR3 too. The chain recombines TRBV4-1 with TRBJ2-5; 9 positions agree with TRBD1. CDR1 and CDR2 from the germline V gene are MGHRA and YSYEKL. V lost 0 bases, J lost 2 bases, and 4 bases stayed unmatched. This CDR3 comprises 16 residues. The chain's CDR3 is CASSQDPGQGQETQYF. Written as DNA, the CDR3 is TGCGCCAGCAGCCAAGATCCGGGACAGGGACAAGAGACCCAGTACTTC.

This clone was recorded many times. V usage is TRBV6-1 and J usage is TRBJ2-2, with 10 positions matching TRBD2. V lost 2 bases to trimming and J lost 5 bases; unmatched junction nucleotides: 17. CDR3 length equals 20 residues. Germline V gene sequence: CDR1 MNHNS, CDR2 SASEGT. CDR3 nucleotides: TGTGCCAGCAGTGAACCGGGGGTAGCGGGGGGCGGGGTCAAAACCGGGGAGCTGTTTTTT. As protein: CASSEPGVAGGGVKTGELFF.